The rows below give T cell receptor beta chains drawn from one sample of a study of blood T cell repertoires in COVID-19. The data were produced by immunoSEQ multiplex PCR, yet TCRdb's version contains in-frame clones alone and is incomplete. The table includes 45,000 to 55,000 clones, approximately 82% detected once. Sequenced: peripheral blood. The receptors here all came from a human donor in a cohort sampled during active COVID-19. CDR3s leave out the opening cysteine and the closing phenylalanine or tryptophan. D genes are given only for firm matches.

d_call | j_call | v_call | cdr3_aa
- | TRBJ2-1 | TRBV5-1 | ASSGDWSSYNEQF
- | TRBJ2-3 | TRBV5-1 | ASSPNTDTQY
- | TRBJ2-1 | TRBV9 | ASSGTEYYNEQF
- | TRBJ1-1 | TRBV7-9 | ASRFITEAF
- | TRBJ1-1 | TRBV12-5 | ASGEGGAGTEAF
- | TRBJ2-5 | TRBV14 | ASSQDVGERQETQY
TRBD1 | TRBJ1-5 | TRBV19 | ASSINRQGHQPQH
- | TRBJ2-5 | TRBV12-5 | ASGPKGGETQY
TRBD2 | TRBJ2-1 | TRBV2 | ASNSAGGIDEQF
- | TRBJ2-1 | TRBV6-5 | ASSPEVRRNEQF
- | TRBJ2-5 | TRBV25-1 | ASSDPYKSGPQETQY
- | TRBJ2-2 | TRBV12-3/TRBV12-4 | ALWERSGGELF
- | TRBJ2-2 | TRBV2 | ASSTPGGPNTGELF
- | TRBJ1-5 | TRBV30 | AWSPMGGYQPQH
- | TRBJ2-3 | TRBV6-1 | ASSARDSAKGTDTQY
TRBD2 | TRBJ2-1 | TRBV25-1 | ASSETTSGPHNEQF
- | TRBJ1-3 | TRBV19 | ASSNRDKGNTIY
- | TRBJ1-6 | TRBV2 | ASSDQGGSPLH
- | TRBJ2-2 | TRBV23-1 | ASSQPEEGLPLTGELF
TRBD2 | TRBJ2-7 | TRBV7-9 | ASSPRAGGVDEQY
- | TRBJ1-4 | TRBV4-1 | ASSQDGTGNEKLF
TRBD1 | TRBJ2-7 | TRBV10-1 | ASSYSRDRGLYEQY
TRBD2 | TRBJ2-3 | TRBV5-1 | ASSLTGGSGTDTQY
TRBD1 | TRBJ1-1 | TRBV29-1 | SVVGQGATEAF
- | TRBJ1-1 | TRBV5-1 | ASSLIQGMNTEAF
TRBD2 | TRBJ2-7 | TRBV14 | ASSQDLGRGSGEQY
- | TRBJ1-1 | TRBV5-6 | ASSWRGGLSAEAF
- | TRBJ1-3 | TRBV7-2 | ASSLGTGGGSGNTIY
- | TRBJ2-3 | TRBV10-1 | ASSDPIQGTQY